These 26 T cell receptor beta chains originate from one sample sequenced in a study of blood T cell repertoires in COVID-19. Profiling relied on immunoSEQ multiplex PCR, and the TCRdb table lists in-frame clones only, not all of them. Of about 140,000 clones listed, 80% to 85% are singletons. Sequences were obtained from PBMCs or T cells enriched from blood (not recorded which). The source of these receptors is a man between 40 and 49 years old with acute COVID-19.

The chain recombines TRBV18 with TRBJ1-4, with 8 bases aligning to TRBD1. The CDR3 has 15 amino acids. Trimming at V came to 0 bases and at J to 4 bases, leaving 1 base not matched to a gene. Germline CDR1 KGHSH, CDR2 LQKENI. This CDR3 is CASSPPGQDNEKLFF. Written as DNA, the CDR3 is TGTGCCAGCTCACCACCGGGACAGGATAATGAAAAACTGTTTTTT.

The genes are TRBV2 and TRBJ1-2; 8 bases are shared with TRBD1. The J segment lost 2 bases and the V segment lost 8 bases, leaving 7 bases of the junction unmatched. The CDR3 spans 14 residues. CDR1 is SNHLY, CDR2 FYNNEI, per germline. In nucleotides, the CDR3 is TGTGCCAGCGCCGCCGGGACAGGCAACTATGGCTACACCTTC. Amino acids: CASAAGTGNYGYTF.

Here the CDR3 DNA reads TGTGCCAGCAGCTTAGAAGGGGGGGGTGACACTGAAGCTTTCTTT. Its translation is CASSLEGGGDTEAFF. The chain employs TRBV7-2 and TRBJ1-1; D might be TRBD1 (6 bases). The CDR3 consists of 15 residues. The ends were cut back, 1 base at V and 3 bases at J, with 12 bases in the middle. Germline CDR1 reads SGHTA; CDR2 reads FQGNSA.

The CDR3 loop reads CASSERRGGEKLFF. CDR3 nucleotides: TGTGCCAGCAGTGAAAGAAGAGGGGGAGAAAAACTGTTTTTT. This chain joins TRBV25-1 and TRBJ1-4; D is possibly TRBD1 (6 bases). Germline CDR1 reads MGHDK; CDR2 reads SYGVNS. The CDR3 is made up of 14 amino acids. The ends were cut back, 2 bases at V and 8 bases at J, with 12 bases in the middle.

The V and J genes are TRBV27 and TRBJ2-7, with D perhaps matching TRBD1 (6 bases). The length of the CDR3 is 16 residues. The V and J ends lost 7 bases and 4 bases respectively, with 23 bases between them. Germline V gene lookup returns CDR1 MNHEY and CDR2 SMNVEV (reference sequence). The CDR3 sequence is CASTPRLGGSVYEQYF. The CDR3 DNA reads as TGTGCCAGCACTCCCAGATTAGGGGGATCTGTATACGAGCAGTACTTC.

The chain uses TRBV3-1 (or the pseudogene TRBV3-2) and TRBJ1-1, with 10 positions matching TRBD1. The CDR3 has 16 residues. Germline values: CDR1 LGHDT, CDR2 YNNKEL (reference sequence). V lost 5 bases and J lost 6; bases outside the gene matches: 12. CDR3 in amino acids: CASSTEGQGIYSEAFF. As DNA, the CDR3 is TGTGCCAGCAGCACAGAGGGACAGGGGATTTACTCTGAAGCTTTCTTT.

This chain links TRBV19 with TRBJ2-5; possible D gene TRBD1, 6 bases. With 3 bases removed from V and 5 bases from J, the gap between germline ends came to 16 bases. This CDR3 is 15 amino acids long. Germline loops: CDR1 LNHDA, CDR2 SQIVND (reference sequence). CDR3 in DNA: TGTGCCAGTAGTATCAGCAGGGATAGGGGGGAGACCCAGTACTTC. Its protein product is CASSISRDRGETQYF.

This sequence joins TRBV10-1 and TRBJ2-2, with TRBD2 matching 12 bases. The CDR3 extends over 15 amino acids. Germline-derived CDR1 and CDR2 are WNHNN and SYGVQD (reference sequence). V lost 8 bases to trimming and J lost 7 bases; unmatched junction nucleotides: 8. The CDR3 here is CASSRLAGEYGELFF. The CDR3 DNA reads TGCGCCAGCTCTAGACTAGCGGGAGAATACGGGGAGCTGTTTTTT.

The genes are TRBV10-3 and TRBJ2-7, with D unresolved. Deletions cut 2 bases from V and 6 bases from J, with 8 bases between. Germline values: CDR1 ENHRY, CDR2 SYGVKD. CDR3 length: 12 amino acids. DNA for the CDR3: TGTGCCATCAGTGAGCCCCCCCTCGAGCAGTACTTC. Translation: CAISEPPLEQYF.

The chain is built from TRBV11-2 and TRBJ2-5; D gene unclear. Germline loops: CDR1 SGHAT, CDR2 FQNNGV. This CDR3 region has 13 residues. V dropped 1 base and J dropped 2 bases, with 5 bases sitting between them. The CDR3 spells CASSLARQETQYF. Written as DNA, the CDR3 is TGTGCCAGCAGCTTAGCCAGGCAAGAGACCCAGTACTTC.

The chain uses TRBV19 and TRBJ2-2, with TRBD2 as a possible D gene (5 bases). Germline V lookup: CDR1 LNHDA, CDR2 SQIVND (reference sequence). V was pared by 4 bases and J by 6 bases, with 15 bases between. This CDR3 is built from 15 residues. CDR3 protein: CASSSSRVYAGELFF. In DNA form, the CDR3 reads TGTGCCAGTAGTAGCTCGCGGGTTTATGCCGGGGAGCTGTTTTTT.

The V call is TRBV7-9, the J call TRBJ1-5; TRBD1 is a possible D gene (5 bases). The germline CDR1 and CDR2 sequences are SEHNR and FQNEAQ (reference sequence). V lost 5 bases, J lost 5 bases, and 7 bases lay in between. CDR3 size: 12 residues. CDR3 nucleotide sequence: TGTGCCAGCAGCAGGGGCGATCAGCCCCAGCATTTT. Protein sequence: CASSRGDQPQHF.

The CDR3 DNA reads as TGTGCCAGCAGCTTGGAAGGGGGTAAACTGTTTTTT. Protein: CASSLEGGKLFF. The rearrangement links TRBV5-5 to TRBJ1-4; D is possibly TRBD1 (6 bases). CDR1 is SGHKS and CDR2 is YYEKEE in the germline V gene (reference sequence). The CDR3 runs 12 residues. V lost 0 bases, J lost 11 bases, and 8 bases lay in between.

The chain couples TRBV19 to TRBJ2-3; 11 nucleotides agree with TRBD2. The CDR3 totals 15 residues. The germline V gene encodes CDR1 LNHDA and CDR2 SQIVND (reference sequence). J lost 3 bases, V lost 6 bases, and 5 bases had no gene match. The CDR3 DNA reads as TGTGCCAGTAGAGTTACTAGCGGGAGTACAGATACGCAGTATTTT. Amino acid sequence: CASRVTSGSTDTQYF.

By share of the sample, this clone is medium-sized. The chain carries TRBV5-1 and TRBJ2-2; a weak D match, TRBD2 (5 bases). The length of the CDR3 is 16 residues. The V end was cut by 0 bases, the J end by 5 bases, with 14 bases between. The germline V gene has CDR1 SGHRS and CDR2 YFSETQ. The CDR3 DNA reads TGCGCCAGCAGCTTGGCTAGGGCCGGGGAGACCGGGGAGCTGTTTTTT. It codes for CASSLARAGETGELFF. The full variable domain, completed using reference TRBV5-1 and TRBJ2-2, is KAGVTQTPRYLIKTRGQQVTLSCSPISGHRSVSWYQQTPGQGLQFLFEYFSETQRNKGNFPGRFSGRQFSNSRSEMNVSTLELGDSALYLCASSLARAGETGELFFGEGSRLTVL.

This clone was picked up one time. This chain connects TRBV6-2 or TRBV6-3 to TRBJ2-3, with 10 bases lining up with TRBD2. CDR3 length equals 16 residues. Germline CDR1 and CDR2: MNHEY and SVGEGT. The J segment lost 0 bases and the V segment lost 5 bases, leaving 5 bases of the junction unmatched. For the CDR3, the DNA is TGTGCCAGCAGTCCGAGGACTAGCGGAAGCACAGATACGCAGTATTTT. Protein sequence: CASSPRTSGSTDTQYF.

The chain links TRBV28 to TRBJ2-5, with 7 bases identical to TRBD1. CDR1 and CDR2 (germline): MDHEN, SYDVKM. J was trimmed by 7 bases and V by 7 bases; bases with no gene match: 15. The CDR3 is made up of 15 amino acids. The CDR3, as DNA: TGTGCCAGCATCTCGGATGGCTTGGGACAGAGGACCCAGTACTTC. Residues: CASISDGLGQRTQYF.

The chain combines TRBV28 with TRBJ1-6, with 7 bases aligning to TRBD1. Per germline, CDR1 MDHEN and CDR2 SYDVKM. Losses at the gene ends were 5 bases for V and 2 bases for J; bases not matched to a gene: 12. There are 18 residues in the CDR3. The CDR3 reads CASSLTGWTGAYNSPLHF. CDR3 bases: TGTGCCAGCAGTCTCACCGGGTGGACAGGTGCCTATAATTCACCCCTCCACTTT. The complete variable domain, with remaining parts taken from reference TRBV28 and TRBJ1-6, reads DVKVTQSSRYLVKRTGEKVFLECVQDMDHENMFWYRQDPGLGLRLIYFSYDVKMKEKGDIPEGYSVSREKKERFSLILESASTNQTSMYLCASSLTGWTGAYNSPLHFGNGTRLTVT.

About this clone itself: The same CDR3 also results from other DNA sequences found in this sample. The CDR3 DNA reads as TGTGCCAGCAGCCCATCGGGGGTTATGAACACTGAAGCTTTCTTT. Amino acids: CASSPSGVMNTEAFF. The J gene is TRBJ1-1, the V gene TRBV9, with D tentatively TRBD1 (5 bases). The CDR3 sequence is 15 residues long. The germline CDR1 and CDR2 sequences are SGDLS and YYNGEE. The V end was cut by 4 bases, the J end by 0 bases, with 13 bases between.

The chain is built from TRBV5-1 and TRBJ1-1, with 7 nucleotides matching TRBD1. From germline, CDR1 is SGHRS and CDR2 YFSETQ. J lost 5 bases, V lost 4 bases, and 8 bases had no gene match. The CDR3 has 14 residues. CDR3 bases: TGCGCCAGCAGCATCTCAGGGGGAGAGACTGAAGCTTTCTTT. This gives the protein CASSISGGETEAFF.

The chain is built from TRBV24-1 and TRBJ2-3; 9 nucleotides line up with TRBD2. This CDR3 has 15 amino acids. Germline V gives CDR1 KGHDR, CDR2 SFDVKD. Trimming cost V 9 bases and J 1 base; bases outside gene matches: 7. CDR3 amino acids: CATSSGRWGTDTQYF. DNA for the CDR3: TGTGCCACCTCAAGCGGGAGGTGGGGCACAGATACGCAGTATTTT.

The CDR3: CATRPVGGSDQPQHF. The CDR3 DNA reads TGTGCCACCAGACCGGTTGGGGGGAGCGATCAGCCCCAGCATTTT. This chain links TRBV19 with TRBJ1-5, with D possibly TRBD1 on 5 matching bases. Germline CDR1 is LNHDA and CDR2 is SQIVND (reference sequence). V lost 10 bases, J lost 5 bases, and 21 bases lay in between. This CDR3 spans 15 amino acids.

The chain joins TRBV13 to TRBJ2-7; TRBD1 might be the D (5 bases). The V gene lost 5 bases and the J gene lost 3 bases, with 11 bases spanning the gap. The CDR3 totals 13 residues. Germline V gives CDR1 PRHDT, CDR2 FYEKMQ (reference sequence). Written as DNA, the CDR3 is TGTGCCAGCAGCCCCCGACAGAACTACGAGCAGTACTTC. It specifies CASSPRQNYEQYF.

The rearrangement links TRBV18 to TRBJ2-1, with TRBD1 matching 7 bases. Germline-derived CDR1 and CDR2 are KGHSH and LQKENI. The CDR3 extends over 15 amino acids. V shed 5 bases, J shed 1 base, and the junction held 5 bases outside the gene matches. CDR3 in amino acids: CASSFRQGSYNEQFF. CDR3 in DNA: TGTGCCAGCTCATTCCGACAGGGATCCTACAATGAGCAGTTCTTC.

The chain carries TRBV11-2 and TRBJ2-7; D remains unclear. The CDR3 has 12 amino acids. Germline CDR1 reads SGHAT; CDR2 reads FQNNGV. Trimming took 3 bases from V and 6 from J, leaving 9 bases between them. The CDR3 here is CASSLSNTEQYF. The CDR3 DNA follows: TGTGCCAGCAGCTTGTCAAACACCGAGCAGTACTTC.

This chain joins TRBV28 and TRBJ1-6; possibly TRBD1 for D (5 bases). Germline CDR1 is MDHEN and CDR2 is SYDVKM. The CDR3 is 15 amino acids. Trimming took 5 bases from V and 9 from J, leaving 17 bases between them. The CDR3 reads CASSPGGRGGSPLHF. CDR3 bases: TGTGCCAGCAGTCCCGGGGGACGGGGGGGTTCACCCCTCCACTTT.